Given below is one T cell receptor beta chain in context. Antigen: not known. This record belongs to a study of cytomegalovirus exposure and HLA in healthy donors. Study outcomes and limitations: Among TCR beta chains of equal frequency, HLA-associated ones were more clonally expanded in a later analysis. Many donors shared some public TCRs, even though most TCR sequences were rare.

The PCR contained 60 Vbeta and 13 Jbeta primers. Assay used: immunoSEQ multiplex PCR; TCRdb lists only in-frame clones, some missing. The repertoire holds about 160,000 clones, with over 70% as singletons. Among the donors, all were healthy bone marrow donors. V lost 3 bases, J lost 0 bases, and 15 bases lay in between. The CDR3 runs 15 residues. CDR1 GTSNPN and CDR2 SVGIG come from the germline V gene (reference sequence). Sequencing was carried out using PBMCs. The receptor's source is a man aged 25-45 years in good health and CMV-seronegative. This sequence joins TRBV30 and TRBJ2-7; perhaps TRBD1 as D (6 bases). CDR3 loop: CAWSFMTGSSYEQYF. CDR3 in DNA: TGTGCCTGGAGCTTCATGACAGGCAGCTCCTACGAGCAGTACTTC.